The 4 T cell receptor beta chains below were found in one sample sequenced in a study of human T cells and chemical hapten exposure. The time point here: patch test 1, 2 weeks after DPC sensitization. Regarding treatment: therapeutic diphenylcyclopropenone sensitization with weekly scalp DPC. TCRdb redid the calling of the RACE reads with MiXCR, one entry per CDR3 protein. In the table there are some 400,000 distinct CDR3 sequences, roughly 5% of which are singletons. The sample here was whole blood, taken in connection with sensitization to the hapten diphenylcyclopropenone (DPC). Source of these receptors: a woman between 45 and 60 years old with alopecia areata. Some clones in this sample may be carry-over from other donors' samples.

Only a few counts were recorded for this clonotype. This chain connects TRBV29-1 to TRBJ2-2, with TRBD1 as a possible D gene (6 bases). The CDR3 spans 15 residues. The V and J ends lost 5 bases and 2 bases respectively, with 15 bases between them. Germline V gene sequence: CDR1 SQVTM, CDR2 ANQGSEA. The CDR3 DNA reads TGCAGCGTTTCCACAGGGCTACTCAACACCGGGGAGCTGTTTTTT. This encodes CSVSTGLLNTGELFF.

This clonotype came up many times. The genes are TRBV28 and TRBJ1-5, with D maybe TRBD1 (5 bases). Per germline, CDR1 MDHEN and CDR2 SYDVKM. There are 16 residues in the CDR3. V was cut by 6 bases and J by 7 bases, with 22 bases left in between. CDR3 region: CASSDQGPRPTQPQHF. CDR3 DNA: TGTGCCAGCAGCGACCAGGGTCCCAGGCCGACGCAGCCCCAGCATTTT.

This clonotype was recorded at least ten times. The chain joins TRBV10-3 to TRBJ1-1, with D possibly being TRBD1 (5 bases). CDR3 length: 11 amino acids. V lost 11 bases and J 4 bases, leaving 11 bases between the germline ends. In germline, CDR1 is ENHRY, CDR2 SYGVKD. The CDR3 region is CASGGSTEAFF. The CDR3 nucleotides read TGTGCCTCCGGGGGGAGCACTGAAGCTTTCTTT.

This clonotype occurred a few times. J is TRBJ1-1 and V is TRBV20-1; TRBD1 is a possible D gene (6 bases). Germline loops: CDR1 DFQATT, CDR2 SNEGSKA (reference sequence). The ends were cut back, 7 bases at V and 3 bases at J, with 9 bases in the middle. The CDR3 is made up of 11 amino acids. The CDR3 sequence is CSVQGHTEAFF. The CDR3, as DNA: TGCAGTGTTCAGGGGCACACTGAAGCTTTCTTT.